The text below deals with one T cell receptor beta chain. Produced via immunoSEQ multiplex PCR; TCRdb's table is partial and in-frame only. The sample has approximately 97,000 clones, more than 90% seen once. This entry is derived from a study of control samples from healthy donors and cancer patients. The specimen was blood. The origin of this receptor is a human donor in good health. The donor label of this sample is uncertain.

The CDR3 DNA sequence: TGTGCCAGCAGTTACTCCGGGGGGCCTGTCAATGAGCAGTTCTTC. It encodes CASSYSGGPVNEQFF. The chain employs TRBV6-2 or TRBV6-3 and TRBJ2-1, with D perhaps TRBD2 (7 bases). This CDR3 contains 15 residues. CDR1 is MNHEY and CDR2 is SVGEGT in the germline V gene. V was cut by 0 bases and J by 6 bases, with 12 bases left in between.